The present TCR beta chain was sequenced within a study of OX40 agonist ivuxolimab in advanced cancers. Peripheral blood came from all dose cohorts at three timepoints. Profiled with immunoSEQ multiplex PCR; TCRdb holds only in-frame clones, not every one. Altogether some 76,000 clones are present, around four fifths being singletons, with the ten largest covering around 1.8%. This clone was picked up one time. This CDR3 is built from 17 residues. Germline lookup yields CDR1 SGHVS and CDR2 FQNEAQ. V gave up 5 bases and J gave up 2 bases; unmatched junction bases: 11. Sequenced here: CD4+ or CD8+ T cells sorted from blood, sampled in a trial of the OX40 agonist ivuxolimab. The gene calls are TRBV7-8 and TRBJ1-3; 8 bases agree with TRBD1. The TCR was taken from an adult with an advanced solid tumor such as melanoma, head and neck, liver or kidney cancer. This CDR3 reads CASSQTGARFAGNTIYF. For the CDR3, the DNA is TGTGCCAGCAGCCAGACAGGGGCCCGATTCGCTGGAAACACCATATATTTT.